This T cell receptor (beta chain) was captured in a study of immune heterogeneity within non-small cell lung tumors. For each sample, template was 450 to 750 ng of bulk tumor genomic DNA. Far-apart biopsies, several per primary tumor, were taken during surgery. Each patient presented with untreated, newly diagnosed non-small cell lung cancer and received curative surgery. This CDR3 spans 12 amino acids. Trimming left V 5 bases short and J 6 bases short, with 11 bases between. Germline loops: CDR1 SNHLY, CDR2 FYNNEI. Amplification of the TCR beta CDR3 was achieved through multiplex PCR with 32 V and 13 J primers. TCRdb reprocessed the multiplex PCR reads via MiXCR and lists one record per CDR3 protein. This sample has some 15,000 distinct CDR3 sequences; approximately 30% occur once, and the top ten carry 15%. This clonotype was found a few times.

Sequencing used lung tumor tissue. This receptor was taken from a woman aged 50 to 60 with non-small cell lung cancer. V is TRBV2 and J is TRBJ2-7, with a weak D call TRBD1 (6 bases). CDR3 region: CASSYTGFEQYF. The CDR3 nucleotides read TGTGCCAGCAGTTACACAGGGTTCGAGCAGTACTTC.